These T cell receptor beta chains were read from a single sample in a study of identical twins. TCRdb analysed the 5' RACE reads with MiXCR anew, one entry per CDR3 protein. The sample lists approximately 210,000 distinct CDR3 sequences, roughly 10% occurring once. The sequencing input was memory (CD45RO+) T cells sorted from blood. All receptors come from a woman between 18 and 29 years old in good health. CDR3s include the opening cysteine and the closing phenylalanine or tryptophan. The D gene is left open where the match is weak. Part of the rows lack a size; the others show once, few, many or a class for expanded clones.

D gene	J gene	V gene	clone size	CDR3 DNA	CDR3 protein
NA	TRBJ2-7	TRBV20-1	NA	TGCAGTGCCACCGAGTTTACAGCCTACGAGCAGTACTTC	CSATEFTAYEQYF
NA	TRBJ2-7	TRBV2	many	TGTGCCAGCAGAAAAACAGGGTACGAGCAGTACTTC	CASRKTGYEQYF
TRBD2	TRBJ2-1	TRBV5-1	few	TGCGCCAGCAGTCATAACAGCGGGAAATTTTACAATGAGCAGTTCTTC	CASSHNSGKFYNEQFF
NA	TRBJ2-1	TRBV7-8	NA	TGTGCCAGCAGCGAGTACAGGGATGAGCAGTTCTTC	CASSEYRDEQFF
TRBD1	TRBJ2-7	TRBV20-1	few	TGCAGTGTAGAGTCGCCGGGACAGACTTCCATCTACGAGCAGTACTTC	CSVESPGQTSIYEQYF
NA	TRBJ2-2	TRBV19	NA	TGTGCCAGTAGTATAGATCTATTGCGGATGAGAGCCGGGGAGCTGTTTTTT	CASSIDLLRMRAGELFF
NA	TRBJ2-1	TRBV27	many	TGTGCCAGCAGTGGCACCGGGACCCCCAATGAGCAGTTCTTC	CASSGTGTPNEQFF
TRBD1	TRBJ2-4	TRBV6-2/TRBV6-3	few	TGTGCCAGCAACGTTACAGGGGTAGCCAAAAACATTCAGTACTTC	CASNVTGVAKNIQYF
TRBD1	TRBJ1-1	TRBV3-1	many	TGTGCCAGCAGCCAACCATCCCGGACAGGGATGACTGAAGCTTTCTTT	CASSQPSRTGMTEAFF
TRBD2	TRBJ2-1	TRBV20-1	few	TGCAGTGCTAGAGGGACTAGCGGGAGGGACCACAATGAGCAGTTCTTC	CSARGTSGRDHNEQFF
NA	TRBJ1-1	TRBV29-1	many	TGCAGCGTTGGTCGGGGGAACACTGAAGCTTTCTTT	CSVGRGNTEAFF
TRBD2	TRBJ2-6	TRBV4-3	NA	TGCGCCAGCAGCCAAGGGGTTAGCGGGAGCTCTGGGGCCAACGTCCTGACTTTC	CASSQGVSGSSGANVLTF
NA	TRBJ2-6	TRBV14	few	TGTGCCAGCAGCAGGTTCTCTGGGGCCAACGTCCTGACTTTC	CASSRFSGANVLTF
TRBD1	TRBJ1-1	TRBV6-2/TRBV6-3	NA	TGTGCCAGCGGACCCCACCCGGGACAGGGTACCGCCACTGAAGCTTTCTTT	CASGPHPGQGTATEAFF
NA	TRBJ1-5	TRBV20-1	NA	TGCAGTGCTAGAGATCAGGGGCGCAATCAGCCCCAGCATTTT	CSARDQGRNQPQHF
TRBD2	TRBJ2-1	TRBV12-3/TRBV12-4	NA	TGTGCCAGCAGTAGACTTCGGAGCGGGACGCTATCCTACAATGAGCAGTTCTTC	CASSRLRSGTLSYNEQFF
NA	TRBJ2-2	TRBV7-9	NA	TGTGCCAGCAGCTTCGTTCGCGGAGCGAACACCGGGGAGCTGTTTTTT	CASSFVRGANTGELFF
TRBD1	TRBJ1-2	TRBV7-2	NA	TGTGCCAGCAGCTTAGCCGGGACAGCCTATGGCTACACCTTC	CASSLAGTAYGYTF
TRBD1	TRBJ2-2	TRBV18	few	TGTGCCAGCTCACCTCGACAGGGTTGGGACACCGGGGAGCTGTTTTTT	CASSPRQGWDTGELFF
TRBD1	TRBJ1-5	TRBV20-1	few	TGCAGTGCTAGGGAGGGGGCAGATCAGCCCCAGCATTTT	CSAREGADQPQHF
NA	TRBJ2-3	TRBV11-2	many	TGTGCCAGCAGCTTAGGGGGGGGGCAAGGAGATACGCAGTATTTT	CASSLGGGQGDTQYF
TRBD2	TRBJ2-1	TRBV12-3/TRBV12-4	NA	TGTGCCAGCAGGACGACTAGCGGGGCTACTTACAATGAGCAGTTCTTC	CASRTTSGATYNEQFF
NA	TRBJ2-3	TRBV12-3/TRBV12-4	few	TGTGCCAGCAGCCCCATTAGTCCCAGGGGCACAGATACGCAGTATTTT	CASSPISPRGTDTQYF
NA	TRBJ2-2	TRBV20-1	few	TGCAGTGCTAGAGTCAGAAGGCTTCCCGGAAACACCGGGGAGCTGTTTTTT	CSARVRRLPGNTGELFF
TRBD2	TRBJ2-3	TRBV12-3/TRBV12-4	few	TGTGCCAGCAGTTCGAGACTAGCGGTCCCTAAATGGGGTACGCAGTATTTT	CASSSRLAVPKWGTQYF
TRBD2	TRBJ2-7	TRBV7-8	NA	TGTGCCAGCAGCCCCCATGGTAGCGGGCCCTACGAGCAGTACTTC	CASSPHGSGPYEQYF
NA	TRBJ2-1	TRBV6-6	many	TGTGCCAGCAGTTACAGGGTCAATGAGCAGTTCTTC	CASSYRVNEQFF
NA	TRBJ2-5	TRBV7-9	many	TGTGCCAGCAGCTTACTCGGTCCCCACGGAGAGACCCAGTACTTC	CASSLLGPHGETQYF
NA	TRBJ2-2	TRBV7-4	NA	TGTGCCAGCAGCTTCCCTAAAAAGAACACCGGGGAGCTGTTTTTT	CASSFPKKNTGELFF
NA	TRBJ2-7	TRBV7-2	few	TGTGCCAGCAGCTTTGGGACTGGTAACTACGAGCAGTACTTC	CASSFGTGNYEQYF
TRBD2	TRBJ2-3	TRBV20-1	NA	TGCAGTGCCCTCTCTAGCGGAACTTCCACAGATACGCAGTATTTT	CSALSSGTSTDTQYF
NA	TRBJ2-7	TRBV7-2	few	TGTGCCAGCAGCTTAGTTGCTCAACTTTACACCTACGAGCAGTACTTC	CASSLVAQLYTYEQYF
NA	TRBJ2-2	TRBV3-1	few	TGTGCCAGCAGCCCGACCGGGGGCGTCGACGGGGAGCTGTTTTTT	CASSPTGGVDGELFF
TRBD2	TRBJ2-1	TRBV19	many	TGTGCCAGTCGACTAGCGGGGTACAATGAGCAGTTCTTC	CASRLAGYNEQFF
TRBD1	TRBJ2-7	TRBV5-6	NA	TGTGCCAGCAGCTTCCCGGACAGGGGGTTAAACGAGCAGTACTTC	CASSFPDRGLNEQYF
TRBD2	TRBJ2-7	TRBV28	NA	TGTGCCAGCAGGACCGGGACTAACTCCTACGAGCAGTACTTC	CASRTGTNSYEQYF
NA	TRBJ1-1	TRBV29-1	NA	TGCAGCGTTGCCCCTGGGTGGGGCATGGGCACTGAAGCTTTCTTT	CSVAPGWGMGTEAFF
NA	TRBJ2-2	TRBV6-5	few	TGTGCCAGCAGTTACGATGGAGGGTGGGCCGGGGAGCTGTTTTTT	CASSYDGGWAGELFF
NA	TRBJ1-1	TRBV7-3	NA	TGTGCCAGCAGCATCCTACAGGGAGGAGGCACTGAAGCTTTCTTT	CASSILQGGGTEAFF
NA	TRBJ2-2	TRBV20-1	NA	TGCAGTGCTCCGGACCTTACGAACACCGGGGAGCTGTTTTTT	CSAPDLTNTGELFF
NA	TRBJ2-5	TRBV7-9	NA	TGTGCCAGCAGCCGTCAGGGGGAGACCCAGTACTTC	CASSRQGETQYF
TRBD1	TRBJ1-5	TRBV5-1	NA	TGCGCCAGCAGCGCTCAGGGGGGTAATCAGCCCCAGCATTTT	CASSAQGGNQPQHF
TRBD2	TRBJ2-2	TRBV5-1	NA	TGCGCCAGCAGCTACCAAATCCGGACTAGCGGGAACACCGGGGAGCTGTTTTTT	CASSYQIRTSGNTGELFF
NA	TRBJ1-2	TRBV7-8	many	TGTGCCAGCAGCTTAGGGGACTATGGCTACACCTTC	CASSLGDYGYTF
NA	TRBJ1-1	TRBV4-3	many	TGCGCCAGCAGCCAAGATCTAGCAGGGGTGGTCGCTTTCTTT	CASSQDLAGVVAFF
NA	TRBJ2-7	TRBV6-1	few	TGTGCCAGCAGCAACGGACAGCACTACGAGCAGTACTTC	CASSNGQHYEQYF
NA	TRBJ2-5	TRBV10-3	many	TGTGCCATCAGTGAGCGGGGTCAGGGAGAGACCCAGTACTTC	CAISERGQGETQYF
TRBD2	TRBJ2-2	TRBV5-1	NA	TGCGCCAGCAGCGCTAGCGGGAGGGCCTTGGGGGAGCTGTTTTTT	CASSASGRALGELFF
NA	TRBJ2-3	TRBV20-1	NA	TGCAGTGCGTACGGCTCAGCGACAGATACGCAGTATTTT	CSAYGSATDTQYF
NA	TRBJ2-7	TRBV4-2	NA	TGTGCCAGCAGCAAAGACTTTAACTCCTACGAGCAGTACTTC	CASSKDFNSYEQYF
NA	TRBJ2-5	TRBV20-1	few	TGCAGTGCTAGAGATTCTTCAGGTTACCAAGAGACCCAGTACTTC	CSARDSSGYQETQYF
TRBD2	TRBJ2-4	TRBV20-1	few	TGCAGTGCTTCCCGGACTAGCGGGAGGCTGGGGATCTCAGACATTCAGTACTTC	CSASRTSGRLGISDIQYF
NA	TRBJ1-2	TRBV6-1	many	TGTGCCAGCACCCCCTTAGACCGGATTAACTATGGCTACACCTTC	CASTPLDRINYGYTF
NA	TRBJ2-5	TRBV5-1	NA	TGCGCCAGCAGCTTGGAGTCTTCTAAGGAGACCCAGTACTTC	CASSLESSKETQYF
NA	TRBJ2-1	TRBV7-9	NA	TGTGCCAGCAGCTTACACCAGGGCAATGAGCAGTTCTTC	CASSLHQGNEQFF
NA	TRBJ2-7	TRBV20-1	many	TGCAGTGCTAGAGTAGAGGACAGATACGAGCAGTACTTC	CSARVEDRYEQYF
TRBD1	TRBJ2-2	TRBV5-1	few	TGCGCCAGCAGCTTGCAGGGACAGCCCTCGGGGGAGCTGTTTTTT	CASSLQGQPSGELFF
NA	TRBJ2-5	TRBV5-1	few	TGCGCCAGCAGCGACGGGACTTTCACCCAAGAGACCCAGTACTTC	CASSDGTFTQETQYF
TRBD1	TRBJ2-2	TRBV6-1	NA	TGTGCCAGCAGCCGAGCCCCCGGGACAGACTACTTCGGGGAGCTGTTTTTT	CASSRAPGTDYFGELFF
NA	TRBJ1-1	TRBV6-2/TRBV6-3	many	TGTGCCAGCAGTACCCTCGGGAGGGGTGAAGCTTTCTTT	CASSTLGRGEAFF